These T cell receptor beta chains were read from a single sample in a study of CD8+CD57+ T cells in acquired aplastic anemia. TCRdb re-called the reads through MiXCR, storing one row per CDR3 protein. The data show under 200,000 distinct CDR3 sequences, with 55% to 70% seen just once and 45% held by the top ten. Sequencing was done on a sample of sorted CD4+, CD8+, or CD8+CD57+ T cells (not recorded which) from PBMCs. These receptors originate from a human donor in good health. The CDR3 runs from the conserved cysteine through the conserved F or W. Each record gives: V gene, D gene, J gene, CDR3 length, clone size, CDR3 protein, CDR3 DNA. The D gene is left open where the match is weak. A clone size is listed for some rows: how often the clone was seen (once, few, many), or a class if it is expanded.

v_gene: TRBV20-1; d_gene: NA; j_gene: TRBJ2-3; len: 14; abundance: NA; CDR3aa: CSAPTGVSADTQYF; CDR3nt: TGCAGTGCCCCGACGGGGGTTAGCGCAGATACGCAGTATTTT
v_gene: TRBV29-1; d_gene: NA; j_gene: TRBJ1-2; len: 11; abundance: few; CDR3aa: CSVVWGYGYTF; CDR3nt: TGCAGCGTTGTTTGGGGCTATGGCTACACCTTC
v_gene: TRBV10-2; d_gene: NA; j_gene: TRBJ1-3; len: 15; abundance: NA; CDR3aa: CASSPGVGIGNTIYF; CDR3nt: TGCGCCAGCAGTCCCGGGGTAGGAATTGGAAACACCATATATTTT
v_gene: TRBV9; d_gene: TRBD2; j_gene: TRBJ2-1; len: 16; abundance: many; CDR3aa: CASSVGLAGTYNEQFF; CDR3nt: TGTGCCAGCAGCGTAGGGCTAGCGGGGACCTACAATGAGCAGTTCTTC
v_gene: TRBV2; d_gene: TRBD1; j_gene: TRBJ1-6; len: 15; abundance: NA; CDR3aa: CASSEFQGARSPLHF; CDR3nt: TGTGCCAGCAGTGAATTTCAGGGGGCCAGATCACCCCTCCACTTT
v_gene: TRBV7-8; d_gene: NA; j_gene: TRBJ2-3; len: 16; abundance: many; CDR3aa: CASSSTPGLKADTQYF; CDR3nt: TGTGCCAGCAGCTCCACCCCGGGGCTCAAGGCAGATACGCAGTATTTT
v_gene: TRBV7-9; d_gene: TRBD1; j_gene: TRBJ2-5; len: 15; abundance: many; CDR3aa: CASSWDREYQETQYF; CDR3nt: TGTGCCAGCAGCTGGGACAGGGAGTACCAAGAGACCCAGTACTTC
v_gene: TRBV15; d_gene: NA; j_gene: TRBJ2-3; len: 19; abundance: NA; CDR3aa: CATSSPRPLRTYPPDTQYF; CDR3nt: TGTGCCACCAGCAGCCCACGGCCACTCCGAACCTACCCCCCAGATACGCAGTATTTT
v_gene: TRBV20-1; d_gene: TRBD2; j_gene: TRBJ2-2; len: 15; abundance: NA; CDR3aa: CSARPSGSMIGELFF; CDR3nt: TGCAGTGCTAGACCTAGCGGGAGTATGATCGGGGAGCTGTTTTTT
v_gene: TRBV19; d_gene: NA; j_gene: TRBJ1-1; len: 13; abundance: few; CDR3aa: CASSIGRGYEAFF; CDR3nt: TGTGCCAGTAGTATTGGTAGGGGGTATGAAGCTTTCTTT
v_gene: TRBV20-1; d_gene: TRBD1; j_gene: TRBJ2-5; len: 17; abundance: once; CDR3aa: CSAISQTGQGFGETQYF; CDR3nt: TGCAGTGCTATAAGTCAGACGGGACAGGGGTTTGGGGAGACCCAGTACTTC
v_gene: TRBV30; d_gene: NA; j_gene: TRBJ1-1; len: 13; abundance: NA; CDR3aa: CAWTPGYLAEAFF; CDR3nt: TGTGCCTGGACGCCGGGTTATTTAGCTGAAGCTTTCTTT
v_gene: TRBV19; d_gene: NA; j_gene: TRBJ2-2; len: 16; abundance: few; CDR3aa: CASSIVAGSNTGELFF; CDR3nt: TGTGCCAGTAGTATCGTCGCAGGGTCGAACACCGGGGAGCTGTTTTTT
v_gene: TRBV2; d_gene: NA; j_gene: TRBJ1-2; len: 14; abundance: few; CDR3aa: CASSDAGWLSGYTF; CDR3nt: TGTGCCAGCAGTGACGCAGGGTGGCTTTCTGGCTACACCTTC
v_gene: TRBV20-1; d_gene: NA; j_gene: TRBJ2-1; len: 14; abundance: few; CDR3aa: CSAPTLSSYNGQFF; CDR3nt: TGCAGTGCCCCGACCCTAAGCTCCTACAATGGGCAGTTCTTC
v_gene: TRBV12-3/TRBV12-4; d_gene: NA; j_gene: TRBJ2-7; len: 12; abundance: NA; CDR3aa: CASSTGVRRQYF; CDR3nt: TGTGCCAGCAGCACTGGAGTGCGCAGGCAGTACTTC
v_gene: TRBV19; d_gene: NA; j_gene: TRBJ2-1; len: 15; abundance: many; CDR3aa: CASSTLPIEYNEQFF; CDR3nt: TGTGCCAGTAGTACTCTCCCGATAGAATACAATGAGCAGTTCTTC
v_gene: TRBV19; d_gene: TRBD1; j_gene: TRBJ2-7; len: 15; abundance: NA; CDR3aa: CASSIEGQGAWEQYF; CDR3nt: TGTGCCAGTAGTATCGAGGGACAGGGGGCCTGGGAGCAGTACTTC
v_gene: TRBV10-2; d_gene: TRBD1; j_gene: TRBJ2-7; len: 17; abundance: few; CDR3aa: CASSGGTHRGRAYEQYF; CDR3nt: TGCGCCAGCAGTGGGGGGACACACAGGGGGCGAGCCTACGAGCAGTACTTC
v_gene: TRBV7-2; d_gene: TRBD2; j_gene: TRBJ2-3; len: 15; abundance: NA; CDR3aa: CASSPWTSRTDTQYF; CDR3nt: TGTGCCAGCAGCCCTTGGACTAGCCGCACAGATACGCAGTATTTT
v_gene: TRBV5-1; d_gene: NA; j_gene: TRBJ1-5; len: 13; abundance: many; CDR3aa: CASSLSSNQPQHF; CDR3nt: TGCGCCAGCAGCTTAAGTAGCAATCAGCCCCAGCATTTT
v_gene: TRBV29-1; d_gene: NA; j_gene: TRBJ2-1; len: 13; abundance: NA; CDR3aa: CSVRGGATNEQFF; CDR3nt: TGCAGCGTGCGCGGGGGCGCGACAAATGAGCAGTTCTTC
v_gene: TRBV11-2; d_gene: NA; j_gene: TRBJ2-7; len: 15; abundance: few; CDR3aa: CASSFPTGTPYEQYF; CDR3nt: TGTGCCAGCAGCTTCCCAACCGGGACTCCCTACGAGCAGTACTTC
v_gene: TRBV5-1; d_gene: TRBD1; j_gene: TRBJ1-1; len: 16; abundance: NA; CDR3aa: CASSHGLGQGNTEAFF; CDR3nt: TGCGCCAGCAGCCACGGATTGGGACAGGGGAACACTGAAGCTTTCTTT
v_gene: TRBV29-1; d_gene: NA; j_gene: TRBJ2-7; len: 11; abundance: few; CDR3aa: CSVVESYEQYF; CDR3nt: TGCAGCGTTGTAGAGAGCTACGAGCAGTACTTC
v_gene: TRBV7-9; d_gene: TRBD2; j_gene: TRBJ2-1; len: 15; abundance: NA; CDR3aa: CASSYGGGPDNEQFF; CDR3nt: TGTGCCAGCAGCTACGGCGGGGGGCCTGACAATGAGCAGTTCTTC